Included here is one T cell receptor beta chain sequence, with context. Its antigen is still unknown. The data belong to a study of T cell repertoires in cytomegalovirus infection. About the research overall: Recently identified HLA-C-restricted CMV epitopes were used, and well-studied HLA-B-restricted CMV epitopes were used as well. CMV infection plus the matching HLA type was flagged by public TCR beta signatures. Study results and caveats: Summed frequency of shared TCR beta families picked out CMV carriers who also had the relevant HLA. HLA-C-restricted CMV clonotypes gave the most frequent clonotype in two of eight donors.

MiXCR, run by TCRdb on the reads, gives a single entry per CDR3 protein. The data show 700,000 to 950,000 distinct CDR3 sequences, around a third seen once. Germline loops: CDR1 SEHNR, CDR2 FQNEAQ (reference sequence). V was pared by 5 bases and J by 4 bases, with 10 bases of the junction left unmatched. The CDR3 spans 15 residues. The specimen was cultured CD8+ T cells from PBMCs, collected from culture after CMV antigen stimulation. The clonotype was recovered from a human donor in good health (CMV status not recorded). Some clones in this sample may be carry-over from other donors' samples. The chain uses TRBV7-9 and TRBJ2-7; 8 bases map to TRBD2. The CDR3 region is CASSLTSGGKYEQYF. The CDR3 DNA is TGTGCCAGCAGCCTGACAAGCGGGGGTAAATACGAGCAGTACTTC.